The next 8 T cell receptor beta chains were all read from a single sample in a study of cytomegalovirus exposure and HLA in healthy donors. It was with 60 Vbeta and 13 Jbeta primers that the PCR ran. The method was immunoSEQ multiplex PCR; TCRdb's version includes in-frame clones alone and lacks a portion of them. The sample yields about 150,000 clones, around four fifths seen once. The sequencing sample was made of PBMCs. The receptors come from a woman younger than 45 in good health and CMV-seronegative.

The chain couples TRBV7-3 to TRBJ2-3; the match to TRBD1 covers 8 bases. Germline values: CDR1 SGHTA, CDR2 FQGTGA. V trimming: 5 bases; J trimming: 6 bases; junction bases outside the gene matches: 10. This CDR3 comprises 15 residues. CDR3 amino acids: CASSVTGGLGDTQYF. The CDR3 DNA reads as TGTGCCAGCAGCGTTACAGGGGGGTTGGGCGATACGCAGTATTTT. Full variable domain (rest looked up from reference TRBV7-3 and TRBJ2-3): GAGVSQTPSNKVTEKGKYVELRCDPISGHTALYWYRQSLGQGPEFLIYFQGTGAADDSGLPNDRFFAVRPEGSVSTLKIQRTERGDSAVYLCASSVTGGLGDTQYFGPGTRLTVL.

This clone was counted between two and nine times. The chain couples TRBV2 to TRBJ1-1, with TRBD1 identical over 7 bases. In germline, CDR1 is SNHLY, CDR2 FYNNEI. The CDR3 is 14 residues long. V shed 4 bases and J 2 bases; nucleotides not matched to a gene: 4. CDR3 loop: CASSVNRGNTEAFF. The CDR3 DNA follows: TGTGCCAGCAGTGTCAACAGGGGTAACACTGAAGCTTTCTTT.

V usage is TRBV7-2 and J usage is TRBJ2-2; TRBD2 might be the D (6 bases). The CDR3 is made up of 13 amino acids. The germline V gene encodes CDR1 SGHTA and CDR2 FQGNSA. V shed 4 bases and J shed 5 bases, with 8 bases lying between them. CDR3 in DNA: TGTGCCAGCAGCTACGGGGGTACCGGGGAGCTGTTTTTT. It codes for CASSYGGTGELFF.

The chain recombines TRBV29-1 with TRBJ2-7; D is unclear. The CDR3 has 14 residues. Germline CDR1 reads SQVTM; CDR2 reads ANQGSEA. V was cut by 6 bases and J by 0 bases, with 15 bases left in between. The CDR3 region has the DNA TGCAGCGTAGTGAAAACCTGGAGCTCCTACGAGCAGTACTTC. Its translation is CSVVKTWSSYEQYF.

This sequence joins TRBV2 and TRBJ1-2; weak D call: TRBD1 (5 bases). The CDR3 has 15 residues. Germline V gives CDR1 SNHLY, CDR2 FYNNEI. V lost 5 bases and J lost 3, with 16 bases in between. Here the CDR3 DNA reads TGTGCCAGCAGTCCACAAATTGGCAGGGACTATGGCTACACCTTC. Protein sequence: CASSPQIGRDYGYTF.

The chain has TRBV4-2 and TRBJ2-3, with 12 positions matching TRBD1. The CDR3 has 17 amino acids. CDR1 is LGHNA and CDR2 is YNFKEQ in the germline V gene. J gave up 3 bases and V 2 bases, and 6 bases lay outside the gene matches. The CDR3 sequence is CASSQRPGQGATDTQYF. CDR3 sequence (DNA): TGTGCCAGCAGCCAACGCCCGGGACAGGGGGCGACAGATACGCAGTATTTT.

This clone appeared a few times. This chain connects TRBV2 to TRBJ2-3, with TRBD2 matching over 12 bases. The J segment lost 9 bases and the V segment lost 2 bases, leaving 6 bases of the junction unmatched. The CDR3 sequence is 15 residues long. Per germline, CDR1 SNHLY and CDR2 FYNNEI. This CDR3 is CASSELAGGLATQYF. DNA of the CDR3: TGTGCCAGCAGTGAACTAGCGGGGGGGCTGGCAACGCAGTATTTT.

This clone was seen just once. This chain uses TRBV6-5 with TRBJ2-7, with 8 bases fitting TRBD1. The trim removed 6 bases at V and 8 bases at J, leaving 6 bases unmatched. The CDR3 extends over 12 amino acids. The germline CDR1 and CDR2 sequences are MNHEY and SVGAGI. The CDR3 sequence is CASSRGQGQQYF. CDR3 bases: TGTGCCAGCAGCCGCGGACAGGGTCAGCAGTACTTC.